Listed below are T cell receptor beta chains from one sample, sequenced in a study of shared T cell receptors in the human thymus. Data came from immunoSEQ multiplex PCR; TCRdb stores just in-frame clones and leaves some out. The sample lists some 640,000 clones, over 75% seen once, with 0.0094% in the top ten. These records were also assigned to another study, of human thymus T cells.

Sequencing used thymocytes. The receptor source for this set is a boy in the first two years of life with a congenital heart defect. Both conserved end residues are part of each CDR3. Each record gives: clone size, V gene, D gene, J gene, CDR3 protein, CDR3 DNA. A D gene is named only where the DNA matches it firmly. Where a row states a size, it is once, few, many or the class of an expanded clone; other rows omit it.

abundance: NA
v_gene: TRBV19
d_gene: NA
j_gene: TRBJ2-2
CDR3aa: CASSPVPGELFF
CDR3nt: TGTGCCAGTAGTCCAGTCCCCGGGGAGCTGTTTTTT

abundance: NA
v_gene: TRBV28
d_gene: NA
j_gene: TRBJ1-2
CDR3aa: CASSLTSMGGGYGYTF
CDR3nt: TGTGCCAGCAGCCTGACCTCTATGGGAGGTGGCTATGGCTACACCTTC

abundance: NA
v_gene: TRBV27
d_gene: NA
j_gene: TRBJ2-5
CDR3aa: CASRVVGAPDQETQYF
CDR3nt: TGTGCCAGCAGGGTGGTGGGCGCCCCGGATCAAGAGACCCAGTACTTC

abundance: NA
v_gene: TRBV6-6
d_gene: NA
j_gene: TRBJ2-7
CDR3aa: CASSPSGVSYEQYF
CDR3nt: TGTGCCAGCAGTCCTTCGGGGGTCTCCTACGAGCAGTACTTC

abundance: NA
v_gene: TRBV9
d_gene: NA
j_gene: TRBJ2-2
CDR3aa: CASSVSGAGELFF
CDR3nt: TGTGCCAGCAGCGTATCCGGGGCCGGGGAGCTGTTTTTT

abundance: few
v_gene: TRBV5-6
d_gene: NA
j_gene: TRBJ1-3
CDR3aa: CASSLDVVKSSGNTIYF
CDR3nt: TGTGCCAGCAGCTTGGACGTGGTAAAGAGCTCTGGAAACACCATATATTTT

abundance: NA
v_gene: TRBV6-1
d_gene: NA
j_gene: TRBJ2-5
CDR3aa: CASSESYIDRTYQETQYF
CDR3nt: TGTGCCAGCAGTGAATCATATATAGACAGAACGTACCAAGAGACCCAGTACTTC

abundance: NA
v_gene: TRBV6-6
d_gene: TRBD1
j_gene: TRBJ2-7
CDR3aa: CAASQDRSHEQYF
CDR3nt: TGTGCCGCATCCCAGGACAGGTCCCACGAGCAGTACTTC

abundance: NA
v_gene: TRBV30
d_gene: NA
j_gene: TRBJ2-2
CDR3aa: CAWSARGSGNTGELFF
CDR3nt: TGTGCCTGGAGCGCACGGGGTAGCGGGAACACCGGGGAGCTGTTTTTT

abundance: NA
v_gene: TRBV27
d_gene: NA
j_gene: TRBJ1-2
CDR3aa: CASRSGIGYTF
CDR3nt: TGTGCCAGCAGGTCGGGGATTGGCTACACCTTC

abundance: NA
v_gene: TRBV27
d_gene: TRBD2
j_gene: TRBJ2-3
CDR3aa: CASSGTSGRLTDTQYF
CDR3nt: TGTGCCAGCAGTGGGACTAGCGGAAGACTCACAGATACGCAGTATTTT

abundance: NA
v_gene: TRBV2
d_gene: NA
j_gene: TRBJ2-2
CDR3aa: CASSEDPTRGRRILNTGELFF
CDR3nt: TGTGCCAGCAGTGAAGACCCCACTCGGGGGAGAAGGATACTTAACACCGGGGAGCTGTTTTTT

abundance: NA
v_gene: TRBV7-9
d_gene: TRBD2
j_gene: TRBJ2-3
CDR3aa: CASSSLAGGPWGDTQYF
CDR3nt: TGTGCCAGCAGCTCTCTAGCGGGAGGGCCGTGGGGAGATACGCAGTATTTT

abundance: NA
v_gene: TRBV28
d_gene: NA
j_gene: TRBJ2-1
CDR3aa: CASRQPGGQAGCFREQFF
CDR3nt: TGTGCCAGCAGACAACCAGGGGGCCAAGCGGGATGTTTCAGGGAGCAGTTCTTC

abundance: NA
v_gene: TRBV4-1
d_gene: NA
j_gene: TRBJ2-7
CDR3aa: CASSQIMLTAGSSYEQYF
CDR3nt: TGCGCCAGCAGCCAAATTATGCTGACAGCCGGAAGCTCCTACGAGCAGTACTTC

abundance: NA
v_gene: TRBV25-1
d_gene: TRBD2
j_gene: TRBJ2-5
CDR3aa: CGSGSGETQYF
CDR3nt: TGTGGCAGCGGGAGCGGGGAGACCCAGTACTTC

abundance: NA
v_gene: TRBV11-1
d_gene: NA
j_gene: TRBJ2-7
CDR3aa: CASSLGTYSYEQYF
CDR3nt: TGTGCCAGCAGCTTAGGGACATACTCCTACGAGCAGTACTTC

abundance: NA
v_gene: TRBV9
d_gene: NA
j_gene: TRBJ1-1
CDR3aa: CASTRTGTNTEAFF
CDR3nt: TGTGCCAGCACCCGAACGGGGACAAACACTGAAGCTTTCTTT

abundance: NA
v_gene: TRBV2
d_gene: TRBD1
j_gene: TRBJ1-1
CDR3aa: CASSQHRDRWAFF
CDR3nt: TGTGCCAGCAGTCAACACCGGGACAGGTGGGCTTTCTTT

abundance: NA
v_gene: TRBV6-5
d_gene: TRBD1
j_gene: TRBJ2-7
CDR3aa: CASSYPLRQGCEQYF
CDR3nt: TGTGCCAGCAGTTACCCCCTCCGACAGGGGTGCGAGCAGTACTTC

abundance: NA
v_gene: TRBV4-1
d_gene: NA
j_gene: TRBJ2-2
CDR3aa: CASRGPGELFF
CDR3nt: TGCGCCAGCAGGGGCCCCGGGGAGCTGTTTTTT

abundance: NA
v_gene: TRBV4-1
d_gene: TRBD2
j_gene: TRBJ2-7
CDR3aa: CASSTASGGAHEQYF
CDR3nt: TGCGCCAGCAGCACGGCTAGCGGGGGGGCCCACGAGCAGTACTTC

abundance: NA
v_gene: TRBV5-4
d_gene: TRBD2
j_gene: TRBJ2-1
CDR3aa: CASSLSSLSPGGNEQFF
CDR3nt: TGTGCCAGCAGCTTGTCGTCCTTATCGCCGGGGGGCAATGAGCAGTTCTTC

abundance: few
v_gene: TRBV6-1
d_gene: NA
j_gene: TRBJ1-1
CDR3aa: CASRGGLNTEAFF
CDR3nt: TGTGCCAGCAGGGGGGGACTGAACACTGAAGCTTTCTTT

abundance: NA
v_gene: TRBV4-1
d_gene: NA
j_gene: TRBJ1-5
CDR3aa: CASSQPGEPQHF
CDR3nt: TGCGCCAGCAGCCAGCCCGGGGAGCCCCAGCATTTT

abundance: NA
v_gene: TRBV30
d_gene: TRBD2
j_gene: TRBJ2-3
CDR3aa: CAWSVAGSTDTQYF
CDR3nt: TGTGCCTGGAGTGTAGCGGGGAGCACAGATACGCAGTATTTT

abundance: NA
v_gene: TRBV11-2
d_gene: NA
j_gene: TRBJ1-2
CDR3aa: CASSLDHREGGYTF
CDR3nt: TGTGCCAGCAGCTTAGATCATCGGGAAGGAGGCTACACCTTC

abundance: NA
v_gene: TRBV5-4
d_gene: NA
j_gene: TRBJ2-1
CDR3aa: CASSLALNEQFF
CDR3nt: TGTGCCAGCAGCTTGGCCCTCAATGAGCAGTTCTTC

abundance: few
v_gene: TRBV7-9
d_gene: NA
j_gene: TRBJ2-1
CDR3aa: CASSLVPHRNNEQFF
CDR3nt: TGTGCCAGCAGCTTAGTGCCCCACAGAAACAATGAGCAGTTCTTC

abundance: once
v_gene: TRBV10-3
d_gene: TRBD2
j_gene: TRBJ2-1
CDR3aa: CAISFRTSGGGEQFF
CDR3nt: TGTGCCATCAGTTTCCGGACTAGCGGGGGTGGTGAGCAGTTCTTC

abundance: once
v_gene: TRBV28
d_gene: TRBD1
j_gene: TRBJ2-7
CDR3aa: CASRSHRGKSSYEQYF
CDR3nt: TGTGCCAGCAGATCCCACAGGGGGAAGAGCTCCTACGAGCAGTACTTC

abundance: NA
v_gene: TRBV19
d_gene: NA
j_gene: TRBJ1-5
CDR3aa: CASSMTPRLYSNQPQHF
CDR3nt: TGTGCCAGTAGTATGACGCCCAGGCTCTATAGCAATCAGCCCCAGCATTTT

abundance: NA
v_gene: TRBV12-5
d_gene: TRBD1
j_gene: TRBJ1-4
CDR3aa: CASGPDRALEKLFF
CDR3nt: TGTGCTAGTGGTCCTGACAGGGCCCTTGAAAAACTGTTTTTT

abundance: NA
v_gene: TRBV28
d_gene: TRBD2
j_gene: TRBJ2-1
CDR3aa: CASSLGVERGQDNEQFF
CDR3nt: TGTGCCAGCAGTTTAGGGGTTGAGCGGGGGCAGGACAATGAGCAGTTCTTC

abundance: NA
v_gene: TRBV5-1
d_gene: TRBD1
j_gene: TRBJ2-3
CDR3aa: CASSPRQGHTDTQYF
CDR3nt: TGCGCCAGCAGCCCCAGACAGGGCCACACAGATACGCAGTATTTT

abundance: NA
v_gene: TRBV28
d_gene: NA
j_gene: TRBJ1-6
CDR3aa: CASRPPSSLRGSPLHF
CDR3nt: TGTGCCAGCAGACCCCCCTCGAGCTTAAGGGGATCACCCCTCCACTTT

abundance: NA
v_gene: TRBV15
d_gene: NA
j_gene: TRBJ2-5
CDR3aa: CATSLGFLTQYF
CDR3nt: TGTGCCACCAGCCTAGGTTTCTTGACCCAGTACTTC

abundance: NA
v_gene: TRBV4-3
d_gene: TRBD2
j_gene: TRBJ2-1
CDR3aa: CASSQWASGSHEQFF
CDR3nt: TGCGCCAGCAGCCAATGGGCTAGCGGGAGCCATGAGCAGTTCTTC

abundance: NA
v_gene: TRBV6-1
d_gene: TRBD1
j_gene: TRBJ1-6
CDR3aa: CASRTGTNSPLHF
CDR3nt: TGTGCCAGTAGGACAGGGACAAATTCACCCCTCCACTTT

abundance: NA
v_gene: TRBV5-4
d_gene: TRBD2
j_gene: TRBJ2-3
CDR3aa: CASSLAPSGRRSSTDTQYF
CDR3nt: TGTGCCAGCAGCTTGGCACCTAGCGGGAGAAGGTCTAGCACAGATACGCAGTATTTT

abundance: once
v_gene: TRBV25-1
d_gene: NA
j_gene: TRBJ1-6
CDR3aa: CASSGLDVRGNSPLHF
CDR3nt: TGTGCCAGCAGTGGCCTTGATGTAAGGGGGAATTCACCCCTCCACTTT

abundance: NA
v_gene: TRBV30
d_gene: TRBD1
j_gene: TRBJ2-7
CDR3aa: CAWRQGAYEQYF
CDR3nt: TGTGCCTGGAGACAGGGGGCCTACGAGCAGTACTTC

abundance: NA
v_gene: TRBV2
d_gene: NA
j_gene: TRBJ2-1
CDR3aa: CASSEAPNSSYNEQFF
CDR3nt: TGTGCCAGCAGTGAAGCTCCTAACAGCTCCTACAATGAGCAGTTCTTC

abundance: NA
v_gene: TRBV4-1
d_gene: NA
j_gene: TRBJ2-2
CDR3aa: CASSQESRQVNTGELFF
CDR3nt: TGCGCCAGCAGCCAAGAATCTAGACAGGTCAACACCGGGGAGCTGTTTTTT

abundance: NA
v_gene: TRBV2
d_gene: NA
j_gene: TRBJ2-1
CDR3aa: CASNPDNEQFF
CDR3nt: TGTGCCAGCAACCCGGACAATGAGCAGTTCTTC

abundance: once
v_gene: TRBV11-3
d_gene: NA
j_gene: TRBJ2-5
CDR3aa: CASSFDSQETQYF
CDR3nt: TGTGCCAGCAGCTTCGACAGCCAAGAGACCCAGTACTTC

abundance: once
v_gene: TRBV30
d_gene: TRBD1
j_gene: TRBJ2-2
CDR3aa: CASGQGRTRELFF
CDR3nt: TGTGCCTCCGGACAGGGGCGGACCAGGGAGCTGTTTTTT